The present T cell receptor (beta chain) was sequenced within a study of cytomegalovirus exposure and HLA in healthy donors. This clone was seen only once. Primers for the PCR totalled 60 Vbeta and 13 Jbeta. Authors' data handling: In a later analysis, 79 million or so unique TCR beta chains included roughly 11 million shared by two or more donors. Produced via immunoSEQ multiplex PCR; TCRdb's table is partial and in-frame only. That table gives V, J and clone size, and the DNA gave D and trimming. The table records some 90,000 clones, around 80% of them present only once. V lost 1 base to trimming and J lost 1 base, with 9 bases between them. The CDR3 covers 15 residues. Germline loops: CDR1 SGHDT, CDR2 YYEEEE.

The chain employs TRBV5-6 and TRBJ2-1; the D gene is possibly TRBD2 (6 bases). Sequencing was performed on PBMCs. The clonotype was recovered from a male donor in good health and CMV-seropositive. The CDR3 nucleotides are TGTGCCAGCAGCTTGTCGACTAGTTCCTACAATGAGCAGTTCTTC. Its translation is CASSLSTSSYNEQFF.